This T cell receptor beta chain was identified during a study of neurological immune-mediated disorders. Whole-study findings and limits: When the repertoires were sorted by phylogenetic grouping, those of 18 of 34 multiple sclerosis patients ended up in one related-CDR3 cluster, a possible signature. The most TCR clonal expansion was seen in HTLV-1-associated myelopathy, whereas the least was seen in multiple sclerosis, below the level in healthy controls.

It was by 5'RACE with 10-nucleotide random UMIs that the cDNA was made. Over 190 million TCR-beta sequences from 15-18 subjects came out of each sequencing run. TCRdb analysed the 5' RACE reads with MiXCR anew, one entry per CDR3 protein. The sample has 65,000 to 70,000 distinct CDR3 sequences, around 3.9% seen once. The germline V gene encodes CDR1 SEHNR and CDR2 FQNEAQ (reference sequence). The CDR3 consists of 14 residues. V was pared by 2 bases and J by 1 base, with 8 bases between. In this sample, this clonotype turned up many times. The antigen is not known. The sequence came from a man younger than 45 with multiple sclerosis. The gene calls are TRBV7-9 and TRBJ1-1; D remains ambiguous. Sequencing was performed on PBMCs. DNA for the CDR3: TGTGCCAGCAGCTTATCAGGACCGAACACTGAAGCTTTCTTT. It yields the protein CASSLSGPNTEAFF.